The 14 T cell receptor beta chains below were found in one sample sequenced in a study of blood T cell repertoires in COVID-19. Produced via immunoSEQ multiplex PCR; TCRdb's table is partial and in-frame only. The sample lists over 250,000 clones, 80% to 90% occurring once. The specimen was PBMCs or T cells enriched from blood (not recorded which). These receptor sequences come from a young woman who had recovered from COVID-19.

The DNA of the CDR3 is TGCGCCAGCAGCTTGGAAGTAGCGGGGTTCGGCGGGGAGCTGTTTTTT. Translating gives CASSLEVAGFGGELFF. The chain recombines TRBV5-1 with TRBJ2-2; 8 nucleotides match TRBD2. Germline CDR1 and CDR2: SGHRS and YFSETQ. This CDR3 comprises 16 residues. V was clipped by 0 bases and J by 7 bases; unmatched bases: 8.

The chain has TRBV10-3 and TRBJ2-7; possible D gene TRBD2, 6 bases. V shed 7 bases and J shed 0 bases, with 7 bases lying between them. This CDR3 is 12 amino acids long. The germline gives CDR1 ENHRY, CDR2 SYGVKD. The CDR3 sequence: CAIKGGSYEQYF. CDR3 coding DNA: TGTGCCATCAAGGGAGGCTCCTACGAGCAGTACTTC.

The chain links TRBV28 to TRBJ2-7; 8 bases are a match to TRBD1. CDR3 length: 13 residues. The V gene end was trimmed by 7 bases and the J gene end by 4 bases; junction bases not matched to a gene: 6. Germline V gives CDR1 MDHEN, CDR2 SYDVKM. The CDR3 here is CASTTGGRYEQYF. CDR3 sequence (DNA): TGTGCCAGCACCACAGGGGGACGGTACGAGCAGTACTTC.

This clone was seen a single time. V usage is TRBV9 and J usage is TRBJ1-6; 11 bases match TRBD1. This CDR3 has 15 residues. V shed 4 bases, J shed 7 bases, and the junction held 4 bases outside the gene matches. The germline CDR1 and CDR2 sequences are SGDLS and YYNGEE. CDR3 protein: CASSYGTGGNSPLHF. The CDR3 DNA reads as TGTGCCAGCAGCTACGGGACAGGGGGGAATTCACCCCTCCACTTT.

J is TRBJ1-1 and V is TRBV5-1, with 8 bases lining up with TRBD1. Germline trimming cut 4 bases from V and 5 bases from J; bases unmatched to any gene: 7. Germline CDR1 reads SGHRS; CDR2 reads YFSETQ. CDR3 length: 14 residues. The CDR3 spells CASSEQGVKTEAFF. The CDR3 region has the DNA TGCGCCAGCAGCGAACAGGGGGTAAAGACTGAAGCTTTCTTT.

The rearrangement joins TRBV24-1 to TRBJ1-6; no definite D call. This CDR3 has 16 amino acids. With 0 bases removed from V and 10 bases from J, the gap between germline ends came to 15 bases. Germline V gives CDR1 KGHDR, CDR2 SFDVKD. The CDR3 coding sequence is TGTGCCACCAGTGATTTGGAGGGTAGAGGTATCTCACCCCTCCACTTT. Amino acid sequence: CATSDLEGRGISPLHF.

The chain couples TRBV4-2 to TRBJ2-2; TRBD2 aligns across 14 bases. V trimming: 1 base; J trimming: 8 bases; junction bases outside the gene matches: 6. The CDR3 is 17 residues long. CDR1 and CDR2 (germline): LGHNA, YNFKEQ. CDR3 nucleotides: TGTGCCAGCAGCCAAGTTGTGGGACTAGCGGGGGCTGGGGAGCTGTTTTTT. This encodes CASSQVVGLAGAGELFF.

The chain employs TRBV6-5 and TRBJ1-2; D is possibly TRBD1 (6 bases). CDR3 length: 12 amino acids. Trimming shortened V by 2 bases and J by 9 bases, and 10 bases separated the two germline ends. Looked up from germline, CDR1 is MNHEY and CDR2 is SVGAGI. For the CDR3, the DNA is TGTGCCAGCAGTTACGGGGGGGCCAGCTACACCTTC. Protein product: CASSYGGASYTF.

About this clone itself: In the same sample, other DNA sequences code for this CDR3. This chain links TRBV7-9 with TRBJ1-6, with D unresolved. V was clipped by 1 base and J by 4 bases, with 5 bases between them. Germline assignment: CDR1 SEHNR and CDR2 FQNEAQ (reference sequence). This CDR3 contains 14 residues. The CDR3 protein is CASSLEQYNSPLHF. The CDR3 coding sequence is TGTGCCAGCAGCTTAGAACAGTATAATTCACCCCTCCACTTT.

The chain carries TRBV5-1 and TRBJ2-7, with 8 positions matching TRBD2. Germline trimming cut 4 bases from V and 4 bases from J; bases unmatched to any gene: 13. The CDR3 runs to 16 residues. The germline V gene has CDR1 SGHRS and CDR2 YFSETQ. The CDR3 region has the DNA TGCGCCAGCAGCAACACTATTGGCGCGGGGGGTTACGAGCAGTACTTC. As protein: CASSNTIGAGGYEQYF.

The V and J genes are TRBV12-5 and TRBJ2-1; D perhaps matches TRBD1 (5 bases). Germline CDR1 reads LGHNT; CDR2 reads FRNRAP. This CDR3 spans 13 amino acids. V lost 3 bases and J lost 5, with 8 bases in between. The CDR3 DNA reads as TGTGCTAGTGGTTTAGGGGCAGACAATGAGCAGTTCTTC. Residues: CASGLGADNEQFF.

The rearrangement joins TRBV7-2 to TRBJ2-1, with 10 nucleotides matching TRBD2. Germline CDR1 is SGHTA and CDR2 is FQGNSA. The CDR3 consists of 15 residues. V was pared by 3 bases and J by 4 bases, with 3 bases of the junction left unmatched. The CDR3 sequence: CASSFTSGAYNEQFF. CDR3 bases: TGTGCCAGCAGCTTTACTAGCGGGGCGTACAATGAGCAGTTCTTC.

Worth noting for this clone: Given a much more abundant clone one base away, this may be a read error. The chain links TRBV28 to TRBJ1-5, with D perhaps TRBD1 (6 bases). The CDR3 length is 14 residues. Trimming took 5 bases from V and 0 from J, leaving 8 bases between them. Germline-derived CDR1 and CDR2 are MDHEN and SYDVKM. The CDR3, as DNA: TGTGCCAGCAGTCCAGGGGATAGCAATCAGCCCCAGCATTTT. Amino acids: CASSPGDSNQPQHF. The entire variable domain, with the rest obtained from reference TRBV28 and TRBJ1-5, is as follows: DVKVTQSSRYLVKRTGEKVFLECVQDMDHENMFWYRQDPGLGLRLIYFSYDVKMKEKGDIPEGYSVSREKKERFSLILESASTNQTSMYLCASSPGDSNQPQHFGDGTRLSIL.

V gene TRBV5-5 combines with J gene TRBJ2-5, with no clear D. CDR1 is SGHKS, CDR2 YYEKEE, per germline (reference sequence). V lost 7 bases and J lost 6, with 13 bases in between. There are 12 residues in the CDR3. The chain's CDR3 is CASESPEQTQYF. In DNA, the CDR3 is TGTGCCAGCGAGTCTCCTGAGCAGACCCAGTACTTC.